The present T cell receptor (beta chain) was sequenced within a study of OX40 agonist ivuxolimab in advanced cancers. Germline V gene sequence: CDR1 MNHEY, CDR2 SMNVEV (reference sequence). The CDR3 is 15 amino acids. V gave up 3 bases and J gave up 1 base; unmatched junction bases: 3. TCRdb keeps only in-frame clones here, not all; method: immunoSEQ multiplex PCR. The repertoire holds 40,000 or so clones, with more than 70% as singletons. The rearrangement joins TRBV27 to TRBJ2-7; 10 nucleotides match TRBD1. The TCR was taken from an adult with an advanced solid tumor such as melanoma, head and neck, liver or kidney cancer. The material sequenced was CD4+ or CD8+ T cells sorted from blood, taken in a trial of the OX40 agonist ivuxolimab. CDR3 amino acids: CASSFRDRGSYEQYF. The CDR3 nucleotides read TGTGCCAGCAGTTTCCGGGACAGGGGATCCTACGAGCAGTACTTC.